The rows below give T cell receptor beta chains drawn from one sample of a study of blood T cell repertoires in COVID-19. Using immunoSEQ multiplex PCR, the repertoire was profiled, and TCRdb retains in-frame clones only, with some absent. The table lists over 100,000 clones, approximately 82% of them singletons. The specimen was peripheral blood. Receptor source: an older woman with acute or convalescent COVID-19. The CDR3 runs from the conserved cysteine through the conserved F or W. A D gene is named only where the DNA matches it firmly. Clone size, where shown, is once, few, many, or a class for clones that have expanded.

cdr3_length: 12
j_call: TRBJ1-5
v_call: TRBV10-3
clone_size: .
d_call: .
cdr3_nt: TGTGCCATCAGGGAGGGGAGCCAGCCCCAGCATTTT
cdr3_aa: CAIREGSQPQHF

cdr3_length: 13
j_call: TRBJ2-1
v_call: TRBV11-2
clone_size: .
d_call: .
cdr3_nt: TGTGCCAGCAGCTCCAGCTCCTACAATGAGCAGTTCTTC
cdr3_aa: CASSSSSYNEQFF

cdr3_length: 15
j_call: TRBJ1-5
v_call: TRBV5-1
clone_size: .
d_call: .
cdr3_nt: TGCGCCAGCAGCTTGGATGCCGCGGGGGATCAGCCCCAGCATTTT
cdr3_aa: CASSLDAAGDQPQHF

cdr3_length: 16
j_call: TRBJ1-5
v_call: TRBV28
clone_size: once
d_call: TRBD1
cdr3_nt: TGTGCCAGCAGTCCTGACAGGGGGTATAGCAATCAGCCCCAGCATTTT
cdr3_aa: CASSPDRGYSNQPQHF

cdr3_length: 17
j_call: TRBJ2-1
v_call: TRBV7-7
clone_size: .
d_call: TRBD2
cdr3_nt: TGTGCTAGCAGCTTAGAATGGGCGGGAGGATCCTACAATGAGCAGTTCTTC
cdr3_aa: CASSLEWAGGSYNEQFF

cdr3_length: 13
j_call: TRBJ2-5
v_call: TRBV6-5
clone_size: .
d_call: TRBD2
cdr3_nt: TGTGCCAGCACTAGCGGGAGGAAAGAGACCCAGTACTTC
cdr3_aa: CASTSGRKETQYF

cdr3_length: 13
j_call: TRBJ1-1
v_call: TRBV11-2
clone_size: .
d_call: .
cdr3_nt: TGTGCCAGCAGCTTAGATGGGGGGACTGAAGCTTTCTTT
cdr3_aa: CASSLDGGTEAFF

cdr3_length: 16
j_call: TRBJ2-1
v_call: TRBV28
clone_size: .
d_call: TRBD2
cdr3_nt: TGTGCCAGCCCCCCGTTGGGGCGGGGGGTCTACAATGAGCAGTTCTTC
cdr3_aa: CASPPLGRGVYNEQFF

cdr3_length: 15
j_call: TRBJ2-2
v_call: TRBV19
clone_size: .
d_call: .
cdr3_nt: TGTGCCAGTAGTATTCCGGGAACCGACACCGGGGAGCTGTTTTTT
cdr3_aa: CASSIPGTDTGELFF

cdr3_length: 12
j_call: TRBJ2-1
v_call: TRBV19
clone_size: .
d_call: .
cdr3_nt: TGTGCCAGTATGGCAGGGCCCGTTGAGCAGTTCTTC
cdr3_aa: CASMAGPVEQFF

cdr3_length: 13
j_call: TRBJ2-2
v_call: TRBV24-1
clone_size: few
d_call: .
cdr3_nt: TGTGCCACCGCGGGGTTTGACACCGGGGAGCTGTTTTTT
cdr3_aa: CATAGFDTGELFF

cdr3_length: 13
j_call: TRBJ1-5
v_call: TRBV12-3/TRBV12-4
clone_size: once
d_call: .
cdr3_nt: TGTGCCAGCAGTTTACGGGGCAATCAGCCCCAGCATTTT
cdr3_aa: CASSLRGNQPQHF

cdr3_length: 13
j_call: TRBJ1-4
v_call: TRBV30
clone_size: .
d_call: .
cdr3_nt: TGTGCCTGGAAGTTGACGGAGAATGAAAAACTGTTTTTT
cdr3_aa: CAWKLTENEKLFF

cdr3_length: 15
j_call: TRBJ2-1
v_call: TRBV5-1
clone_size: .
d_call: .
cdr3_nt: TGCGCCAGCAGCCCAGGGGCGACGCTCCACAATGAGCAGTTCTTC
cdr3_aa: CASSPGATLHNEQFF

cdr3_length: 14
j_call: TRBJ2-3
v_call: TRBV28
clone_size: .
d_call: TRBD2
cdr3_nt: TGTGCCAGCAGTTTAGGGGAGGGACCAGATACGCAGTATTTT
cdr3_aa: CASSLGEGPDTQYF

cdr3_length: 15
j_call: TRBJ2-7
v_call: TRBV15
clone_size: few
d_call: TRBD2
cdr3_nt: TGTGCCACCAGCAGAGATCGCCTAGCGGGACGCGAGCAGTACTTC
cdr3_aa: CATSRDRLAGREQYF

cdr3_length: 18
j_call: TRBJ2-1
v_call: TRBV5-1
clone_size: .
d_call: .
cdr3_nt: TGCGCCAGCAGTATGGGAACTAGGCCGGGAGATGTAGGCAATGAGCAGTTCTTC
cdr3_aa: CASSMGTRPGDVGNEQFF

cdr3_length: 13
j_call: TRBJ2-1
v_call: TRBV6-5
clone_size: .
d_call: .
cdr3_nt: TGTGCCAGCAGCACACCCGGCCCGGGGGGCCAGTTCTTC
cdr3_aa: CASSTPGPGGQFF

cdr3_length: 14
j_call: TRBJ2-5
v_call: TRBV7-9
clone_size: .
d_call: .
cdr3_nt: TGTGCCAGCAGCCTAACAGGGACCCAAGAGACCCAGTACTTC
cdr3_aa: CASSLTGTQETQYF

cdr3_length: 13
j_call: TRBJ2-1
v_call: TRBV2
clone_size: once
d_call: TRBD2
cdr3_nt: TGTGCCAGCAGAGCGGGGGGGCCTAGTGAGCAGTTCTTC
cdr3_aa: CASRAGGPSEQFF

cdr3_length: 15
j_call: TRBJ2-5
v_call: TRBV5-1
clone_size: .
d_call: TRBD2
cdr3_nt: TGCGCCAGCAGCTTGAGCGGGGGGCCACAAGAGACCCAGTACTTC
cdr3_aa: CASSLSGGPQETQYF

cdr3_length: 18
j_call: TRBJ2-7
v_call: TRBV7-2
clone_size: .
d_call: TRBD2
cdr3_nt: TGTGCCAGCAGCTTAGAGGCCCTAGCGGGTATGAGGACCTACGAGCAGTACTTC
cdr3_aa: CASSLEALAGMRTYEQYF

cdr3_length: 15
j_call: TRBJ2-2
v_call: TRBV15
clone_size: .
d_call: .
cdr3_nt: TGTGCCACCAGCAAAGGGCGCGGGGGCGGCGGGGAGCTGTTTTTT
cdr3_aa: CATSKGRGGGGELFF

cdr3_length: 13
j_call: TRBJ2-1
v_call: TRBV24-1
clone_size: few
d_call: .
cdr3_nt: TGTGCCACCTCTGTAGACAGTGTCAATGAGCAGTTCTTC
cdr3_aa: CATSVDSVNEQFF

cdr3_length: 14
j_call: TRBJ2-1
v_call: TRBV6-6
clone_size: .
d_call: TRBD1
cdr3_nt: TGTGCCAGCAGTTACCGGGACAGGACTTCTGAGCAGTTCTTC
cdr3_aa: CASSYRDRTSEQFF

cdr3_length: 13
j_call: TRBJ1-1
v_call: TRBV7-9
clone_size: few
d_call: .
cdr3_nt: TGTGCCAGCAGCTTAGGGGGCCACACTGAAGCTTTCTTT
cdr3_aa: CASSLGGHTEAFF

cdr3_length: 14
j_call: TRBJ1-1
v_call: TRBV2
clone_size: .
d_call: TRBD1
cdr3_nt: TGTGCCAGCGGAAGGACAGGGGGCGCGGGTGAAGCTTTCTTT
cdr3_aa: CASGRTGGAGEAFF

cdr3_length: 12
j_call: TRBJ1-1
v_call: TRBV5-4
clone_size: .
d_call: TRBD1
cdr3_nt: TGTGCCAGCAGTTGGGACAGGGGTGAAGCTTTCTTT
cdr3_aa: CASSWDRGEAFF

cdr3_length: 15
j_call: TRBJ1-5
v_call: TRBV28
clone_size: .
d_call: .
cdr3_nt: TGTGCCAGCAGCCCGACGGGGAAGGCCAATCAGCCCCAGCATTTT
cdr3_aa: CASSPTGKANQPQHF

cdr3_length: 14
j_call: TRBJ2-1
v_call: TRBV28
clone_size: .
d_call: TRBD1
cdr3_nt: TGTGCCAGCAGCCGGGACAGGGGGATCGTGGAGCAGTTCTTC
cdr3_aa: CASSRDRGIVEQFF

cdr3_length: 16
j_call: TRBJ2-4
v_call: TRBV7-9
clone_size: .
d_call: .
cdr3_nt: TGTGCCAGCAGCTTAGGTTCGGCGGGTGGCGAAAACATTCAGTACTTC
cdr3_aa: CASSLGSAGGENIQYF

cdr3_length: 13
j_call: TRBJ1-2
v_call: TRBV11-2
clone_size: many
d_call: .
cdr3_nt: TGTGCCAGCAGCTTTGGACAGCTCTATGGCTACACCTTC
cdr3_aa: CASSFGQLYGYTF

cdr3_length: 13
j_call: TRBJ1-3
v_call: TRBV7-2
clone_size: few
d_call: .
cdr3_nt: TGTGCCAGCAGCTTAAGAGGCACCAACACCATATATTTT
cdr3_aa: CASSLRGTNTIYF

cdr3_length: 13
j_call: TRBJ2-7
v_call: TRBV5-6
clone_size: .
d_call: TRBD1
cdr3_nt: TGTGCCAGCAGCTTGGGACAGGGGCGCGAGCAGTACTTC
cdr3_aa: CASSLGQGREQYF

cdr3_length: 14
j_call: TRBJ1-1
v_call: TRBV5-1
clone_size: .
d_call: .
cdr3_nt: TGCGCCAGCAGCTTTACAACACAGAACACTGAAGCTTTCTTT
cdr3_aa: CASSFTTQNTEAFF

cdr3_length: 14
j_call: TRBJ2-7
v_call: TRBV19
clone_size: .
d_call: .
cdr3_nt: TGTGCCAGTAGTATATCTGGGGCGTACTACGAGCAGTACTTC
cdr3_aa: CASSISGAYYEQYF

cdr3_length: 13
j_call: TRBJ1-4
v_call: TRBV14
clone_size: .
d_call: .
cdr3_nt: TGTGCCAGCAGCCGCTTACAGGGTGAAAAACTGTTTTTT
cdr3_aa: CASSRLQGEKLFF

cdr3_length: 14
j_call: TRBJ2-6
v_call: TRBV29-1
clone_size: .
d_call: .
cdr3_nt: TGCAGCGCACAGGGTTTTGCTGGGGCCAACGTCCTGACTTTC
cdr3_aa: CSAQGFAGANVLTF

cdr3_length: 16
j_call: TRBJ2-3
v_call: TRBV24-1
clone_size: .
d_call: TRBD2
cdr3_nt: TGTGCCACCAGGAAAGGGACTAGCGGTAACACAGATACGCAGTATTTT
cdr3_aa: CATRKGTSGNTDTQYF

cdr3_length: 16
j_call: TRBJ2-3
v_call: TRBV19
clone_size: .
d_call: TRBD2
cdr3_nt: TGTGCCAGTAGTACGACTAGCGGGAGGGCCACAGATACGCAGTATTTT
cdr3_aa: CASSTTSGRATDTQYF

cdr3_length: 15
j_call: TRBJ2-7
v_call: TRBV19
clone_size: once
d_call: TRBD1
cdr3_nt: TGTGCCAGTAGTATAAGGGACAGGGCTTCCTACGAGCAGTACTTC
cdr3_aa: CASSIRDRASYEQYF

cdr3_length: 16
j_call: TRBJ1-6
v_call: TRBV2
clone_size: .
d_call: TRBD1
cdr3_nt: TGTGCCAGCAGTGATCGTAGAGACAGGGGTAATTCACCCCTCCACTTT
cdr3_aa: CASSDRRDRGNSPLHF

cdr3_length: 14
j_call: TRBJ1-3
v_call: TRBV2
clone_size: once
d_call: .
cdr3_nt: TGTGCCAGCAGGTATGGGACAACAGGAAACACCATATATTTT
cdr3_aa: CASRYGTTGNTIYF

cdr3_length: 14
j_call: TRBJ1-4
v_call: TRBV28
clone_size: .
d_call: TRBD1
cdr3_nt: TGTGCCAGCAGTAAGCGGGACAGGTTGGGGGAACTGTTTTTT
cdr3_aa: CASSKRDRLGELFF

cdr3_length: 14
j_call: TRBJ2-7
v_call: TRBV19
clone_size: .
d_call: TRBD1
cdr3_nt: TGTGCCAGTAGTAAACCGGGACAGGGGGGCGAGCAGTACTTC
cdr3_aa: CASSKPGQGGEQYF

cdr3_length: 14
j_call: TRBJ2-1
v_call: TRBV11-1
clone_size: once
d_call: .
cdr3_nt: TGTGCCAGCAGCTTAGGGCTAGCAGACAATGAGCAGTTCTTC
cdr3_aa: CASSLGLADNEQFF

cdr3_length: 13
j_call: TRBJ2-7
v_call: TRBV2
clone_size: .
d_call: TRBD2
cdr3_nt: TGTGCCAGCAGTGTTAGCGGGAGGTTCGAGCAGTACTTC
cdr3_aa: CASSVSGRFEQYF

cdr3_length: 15
j_call: TRBJ1-1
v_call: TRBV5-4
clone_size: .
d_call: .
cdr3_nt: TGTGCCAGCAGCTTGGGGCCGGGACAAAACACTGAAGCTTTCTTT
cdr3_aa: CASSLGPGQNTEAFF

cdr3_length: 15
j_call: TRBJ1-1
v_call: TRBV7-2
clone_size: once
d_call: .
cdr3_nt: TGTGCCAGCAGCTTAAGTTTCTCGGGGAACACTGAAGCTTTCTTT
cdr3_aa: CASSLSFSGNTEAFF

cdr3_length: 14
j_call: TRBJ2-1
v_call: TRBV6-6
clone_size: .
d_call: TRBD1
cdr3_nt: TGTGCCAGCATTTCAGGACAGGGGGCATATGAGCAGTTCTTC
cdr3_aa: CASISGQGAYEQFF

cdr3_length: 16
j_call: TRBJ2-2
v_call: TRBV28
clone_size: .
d_call: .
cdr3_nt: TGTGCCAGCAGTGGTAGCGGAGATAAACGGACCGGGGAGCTGTTTTTT
cdr3_aa: CASSGSGDKRTGELFF

cdr3_length: 19
j_call: TRBJ2-3
v_call: TRBV11-2
clone_size: .
d_call: TRBD1
cdr3_nt: TGTGCCAGCAGTTACGGACAGGGGGCTATAGGACTAACCGCGGATACGCAGTATTTT
cdr3_aa: CASSYGQGAIGLTADTQYF

cdr3_length: 14
j_call: TRBJ1-1
v_call: TRBV5-5
clone_size: .
d_call: TRBD1
cdr3_nt: TGTGCCAGCAGCACCGGACAGGTTCGCACTGAAGCTTTCTTT
cdr3_aa: CASSTGQVRTEAFF

cdr3_length: 15
j_call: TRBJ1-1
v_call: TRBV6-5
clone_size: .
d_call: .
cdr3_nt: TGTGCCAGCAGGAGGGCGATTTTGTCGAACACTGAAGCTTTCTTT
cdr3_aa: CASRRAILSNTEAFF

cdr3_length: 16
j_call: TRBJ2-6
v_call: TRBV19
clone_size: .
d_call: TRBD1
cdr3_nt: TGTGCCAGTAGCGGGACAGGTGGAGGTGGGGCCAACGTCCTGACTTTC
cdr3_aa: CASSGTGGGGANVLTF

cdr3_length: 14
j_call: TRBJ2-2
v_call: TRBV10-1
clone_size: few
d_call: .
cdr3_nt: TGCGCCAGCAGCGCCGATCGAGACACCGGGGAGCTGTTTTTT
cdr3_aa: CASSADRDTGELFF

cdr3_length: 14
j_call: TRBJ2-5
v_call: TRBV25-1
clone_size: .
d_call: .
cdr3_nt: TGTGCCAGCAGTGAATGGCGGACAACGGAGACCCAGTACTTC
cdr3_aa: CASSEWRTTETQYF

cdr3_length: 16
j_call: TRBJ2-1
v_call: TRBV5-4
clone_size: few
d_call: TRBD2
cdr3_nt: TGTGCCAGCAGCCGTCGGAGCGGGGGGGCCTGGAATGAGCAGTTCTTC
cdr3_aa: CASSRRSGGAWNEQFF

cdr3_length: 15
j_call: TRBJ1-4
v_call: TRBV30
clone_size: .
d_call: TRBD1
cdr3_nt: TGTGCCTGGAAAAACCCAGGGACAGGGAATGAAAAACTGTTTTTT
cdr3_aa: CAWKNPGTGNEKLFF

cdr3_length: 15
j_call: TRBJ2-7
v_call: TRBV21-1
clone_size: .
d_call: .
cdr3_nt: TGTGCCAGCAGCAAAGTAACAGGACAGGGGCACGGGCAGTACTTC
cdr3_aa: CASSKVTGQGHGQYF